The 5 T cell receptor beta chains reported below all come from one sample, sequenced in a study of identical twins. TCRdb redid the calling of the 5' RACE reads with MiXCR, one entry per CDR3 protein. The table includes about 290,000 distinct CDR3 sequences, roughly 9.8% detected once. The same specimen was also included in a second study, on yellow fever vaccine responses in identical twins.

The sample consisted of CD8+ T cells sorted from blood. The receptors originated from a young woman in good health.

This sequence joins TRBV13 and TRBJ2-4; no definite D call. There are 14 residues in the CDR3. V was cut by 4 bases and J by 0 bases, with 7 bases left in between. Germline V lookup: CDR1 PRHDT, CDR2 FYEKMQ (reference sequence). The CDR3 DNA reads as TGTGCCAGCAGCTCTACCCTAGCCAAAAACATTCAGTACTTC. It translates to CASSSTLAKNIQYF.

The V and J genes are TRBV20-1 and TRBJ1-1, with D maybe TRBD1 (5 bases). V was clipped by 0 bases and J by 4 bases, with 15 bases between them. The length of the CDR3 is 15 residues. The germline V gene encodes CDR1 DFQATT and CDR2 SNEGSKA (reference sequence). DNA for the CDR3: TGCAGTGCTAGAGATCAGGCAGGGAGAGGCACTGAAGCTTTCTTT. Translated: CSARDQAGRGTEAFF.

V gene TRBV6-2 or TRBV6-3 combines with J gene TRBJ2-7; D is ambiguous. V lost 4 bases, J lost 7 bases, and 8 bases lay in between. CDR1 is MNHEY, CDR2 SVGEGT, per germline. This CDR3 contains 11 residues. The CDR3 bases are TGTGCCAGCAGTTCCCTCTTGGAGCAGTACTTC. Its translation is CASSSLLEQYF.

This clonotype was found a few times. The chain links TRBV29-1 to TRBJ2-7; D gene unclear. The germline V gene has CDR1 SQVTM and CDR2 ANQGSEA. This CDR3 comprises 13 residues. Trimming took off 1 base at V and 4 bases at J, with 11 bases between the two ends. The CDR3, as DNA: TGCAGCGTTGAAGTGACAAACAATTACGAGCAGTACTTC. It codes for CSVEVTNNYEQYF.

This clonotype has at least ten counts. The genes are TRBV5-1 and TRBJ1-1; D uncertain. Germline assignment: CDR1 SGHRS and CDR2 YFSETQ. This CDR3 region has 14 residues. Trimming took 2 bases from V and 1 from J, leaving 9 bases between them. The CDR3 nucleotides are TGCGCCAGCAGCTTAGAGACAACGAACACTGAAGCTTTCTTT. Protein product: CASSLETTNTEAFF.